This note documents a single T cell receptor (beta chain) sequence. This entry is derived from a study of blood T cell repertoires in COVID-19. Germline CDR1 SGHKS, CDR2 YYEKEE (reference sequence). The CDR3 sequence is 16 residues long. Trimming stripped 6 bases from V and 3 bases from J, with 21 bases between. Sequencing used immunoSEQ multiplex PCR; TCRdb keeps in-frame clones, though not all of them. The sample contains about 160,000 clones, roughly 87% of which appear only once. Sample: peripheral blood. This chain connects TRBV5-5 to TRBJ2-5, with D possibly being TRBD2 (7 bases). This receptor was obtained from a woman between 55 and 75 years old who had recovered from COVID-19. CDR3 DNA sequence: TGTGCCAGCACCCGGGGGTTGGGGGGGGCCGAAGAGACCCAGTACTTC. This encodes CASTRGLGGAEETQYF.